These 5 T cell receptor beta chains originate from one sample sequenced in a study of cytotoxic CD8 clonotypes in ibrutinib-treated CLL. Only in-frame clones appear in the TCRdb table, and some are missing; sequencing was by immunoSEQ multiplex PCR. This repertoire shows around 330,000 clones, over 60% found once; its top ten account for roughly 6.7%. The material was PBMCs, obtained after 36 months of ibrutinib treatment. These receptors all come from a human donor with chronic lymphocytic leukemia.

The rearrangement joins TRBV9 to TRBJ1-1, with D perhaps matching TRBD1 (6 bases). The CDR3 has 14 residues. Germline CDR1 reads SGDLS; CDR2 reads YYNGEE. Trimming took off 4 bases at V and 5 bases at J, with 15 bases between the two ends. The CDR3 DNA is TGTGCCAGCAGCCCCTCCTCCCAGGGGACTGAAGCTTTCTTT. Amino acid sequence: CASSPSSQGTEAFF.

The CDR3 DNA follows: TGCGCCAGCAGCTTGGGGGCAGGGCTCGATCAGCCCCAGCATTTT. This codes for CASSLGAGLDQPQHF. The gene calls are TRBV5-1 and TRBJ1-5; D is perhaps TRBD1 (5 bases). The germline CDR1 and CDR2 sequences are SGHRS and YFSETQ. Trimming took off 0 bases at V and 5 bases at J, with 12 bases between the two ends. This CDR3 is 15 amino acids long. The full variable domain, with the rest looked up from reference TRBV5-1 and TRBJ1-5, is KAGVTQTPRYLIKTRGQQVTLSCSPISGHRSVSWYQQTPGQGLQFLFEYFSETQRNKGNFPGRFSGRQFSNSRSEMNVSTLELGDSALYLCASSLGAGLDQPQHFGDGTRLSIL.

This sequence joins TRBV29-1 and TRBJ2-5, with 8 bases identical to TRBD1. J gave up 5 bases and V 4 bases, and 9 bases lay outside the gene matches. Germline CDR1 and CDR2: SQVTM and ANQGSEA. The CDR3 loop spans 14 amino acids. CDR3 region: CSVGARGQGETQYF. The DNA for the CDR3 is TGCAGCGTTGGGGCCAGGGGGCAGGGGGAGACCCAGTACTTC.

This clone was seen more than once but under ten times. The V gene is TRBV7-9, the J gene TRBJ2-7, with unresolved D. V shed 5 bases and J shed 2 bases, with 13 bases lying between them. The V gene's germline CDR1 is SEHNR and CDR2 FQNEAQ (reference sequence). The CDR3 covers 14 residues. CDR3 residues: CASSHPAGTYEQYF. CDR3 sequence (DNA): TGTGCCAGCAGCCATCCGGCAGGAACCTACGAGCAGTACTTC.

The gene calls are TRBV10-1 and TRBJ2-2; D might be TRBD2 (5 bases). Germline V lookup: CDR1 WNHNN, CDR2 SYGVQD (reference sequence). This CDR3 comprises 15 residues. V was pared by 3 bases and J by 3 bases, with 11 bases between. The CDR3 region is CASSDVGDHTGELFF. The CDR3 nucleotides are TGCGCCAGCAGTGATGTGGGAGATCACACCGGGGAGCTGTTTTTT.